The following is a T cell receptor (beta chain) sequence with its context. Its antigen remains undetermined. One base away there is no much larger clone; base qualities are not given. Other DNA sequences of this sample code for an identical CDR3. Using the deep immunoSEQ assay, TCR CDR3 regions were amplified from genomic DNA by multiplex PCR. Extracted genomic DNA from each cell subset was spread evenly across all wells of several immunoSEQ 96-well plates, with each plate serving as a replicate. For sorted subsets, 200 ng of genomic DNA, equivalent to some 33,000 T cell genomes, went into each replicate PCR. The purified libraries were quantified using a Qubit 3.0 fluorometer, sized with a Bioanalyzer 2100, and then quantified again using the KAPA Library Quantification kit. Each immunoSEQ 96-well plate was sequenced on its own single-read 150-cycle Illumina NextSeq 550 flow cell. Concerning the study's data processing: Because only junctional sequences without quality scores were contained in the immunoSEQ output, filtering matching that applied to full-length reads could not be performed. To assign V/J genes and CDR3, sequences were annotated against IMGT germline references using PyIR, a Python wrapper for IgBLAST v1.9. Reads were filtered out if the reads had weak V/J assignments (E-value above 1e-6), no CDR3, stop codons, out-of-frame junctions, or ambiguous translated residues. V3J clonotypes were defined as sequences sharing the same inferred V gene, J gene, and CDR3 amino acid sequence. The percentage overlap between two repertoires was calculated by dividing the number of shared unique clonotypes by the size of the smaller repertoire. RTK rarefaction, the Chao1 estimator, and Recon v2.1 estimates of unobserved clonotypes were used to assess repertoire richness. For all TCRbeta clonotypes obtained by the gDNA method from a handful of donors, generation probabilities were computed with OLGA. Not all clones reach the TCRdb copy of this immuneACCESS table, which keeps in-frame sequences only. Checked studies attribute under half of the gap to unresolved V genes and leave the rest unexplained. V, J and clone size are those of that table, while D and trimming were read from the DNA. For this sample the table gives 1.5 million to 2.5 million clones, of which about 95% were detected only once. The ten largest account for approximately 1% of the sample.

The trim is 3 bases for V and 3 bases for J, with a gap of 2 bases between the germline ends. The germline V gene yields KGHSH for CDR1 and LQKENI for CDR2. Its CDR3 holds 11 amino acids, cysteine through phenylalanine. Left in the record is the CDR3 DNA by itself, 33 bases read in frame from the first base. For the CD8 naive samples, CD45RO-negative cells were positively selected for CCR7, yielding a CD45RA+CCR7+ population from which TemRA cells were excluded. The donors were healthy, HIV-negative adults with no recently reported acute infections or vaccinations. All donors were Caucasian adults living in Nashville, Tennessee, USA. Blood was collected by leukapheresis, and PBMCs were isolated by Ficoll-Histopaque density gradient centrifugation and then cryopreserved in liquid nitrogen vapor phase. Analytical flow cytometry was used to check the purity and quantity of every magnetically sorted T cell population. Genomic DNA was isolated from every sorted fraction and measured by UV absorbance on a Nanodrop 2000c.

This entry is derived from a study of shared clonotypes between healthy human individuals (dated by TCRdb to between 2020 and 2021). Turning to the overall study: A few men and a couple of women, aged 18 to 49 years, made up the cohort. Per donor, leukapheresis produced somewhere between about 0.94 and 9.5 billion PBMCs. To increase sequencing depth and limit assay-specific biases, TCR repertoire library preparation and sequencing were carried out by different laboratories using diverse techniques. Per donor, three plates each were used for CD4 naive and CD4 memory, two for CD8 naive, and one for CD8 memory. To estimate repertoire size and how much clonotype sharing occurs between individuals, the study deeply sequenced the blood TCR repertoires of five healthy adults.

Overall results and qualifications from the work: Across four donors, 5% to 6% of naive CD4, roughly 3.4% of naive CD8, about 2.3% of memory CD4, and 0.3% to 0.45% of memory CD8 clonotypes were shared. Incomplete sequencing was indicated by rarefaction of sorted-subset datasets, despite the large sequencing depth. Naive subsets generally had larger estimated clonotype richness than memory subsets did. Higher generation probabilities were observed for clonotypes shared by all four sorted-subset donors than for non-shared clonotypes. Because the study included a small number of donors, the genetic and exposure-history diversity represented was limited. Sampling was restricted to blood, and TCR repertoires in tissues likely differ from the TCR repertoires found in blood. Based on pairwise subsampling, the degree of clonotype sharing among donors was expected to be affected by sequencing depth.

Sequenced sample: naive CD8+ T cells sorted from blood. In the paper's terms, the cell subset or site label means: CD45RA+CCR7+. The sequence joins TRBV18 to TRBJ1-1; no confident D gene assignment can be made. This clonotype was sampled from a man aged 18 to 29 in good health. The nucleotide sequence is given as TGTGCCAGCTCACCGGACACTGAAGCTTTCTTT. It encodes CASSPDTEAFF. The CDR3, completed at both ends by the reference TRBV18 and TRBJ1-1 genes, gives the full variable domain NAGVMQNPRHLVRRRGQEARLRCSPMKGHSHVYWYRQLPEEGLKFMVYLQKENIIDESGMPKERFSAEFPKEGPSILRIQQVVRGDSAAYFCASSPDTEAFFGQGTRLTVV.